The 31 T cell receptor beta chains below were found in one sample sequenced in a study of spatial heterogeneity in lung cancer. The study, taken as a whole, reports: Mutation counts in tumors were tracked by counts of expanded intratumoral alpha and beta TCRs.

Their cognate antigens are unknown. Specified time point: sample taken at primary tumor resection. TCRdb reanalysed the 5' RACE reads using MiXCR and keeps one entry per CDR3 protein. The sample gives more than 15,000 distinct CDR3 sequences, 6.2% of which show up once; 6.8% is in the top ten. Sequenced material: lung tumor tissue, taken at surgery. These receptors originate from a male donor with early-stage non-small cell lung cancer.

The sample holds many counts of this clonotype. The V gene is TRBV20-1, the J gene TRBJ1-6; D possibly corresponds to TRBD1 (5 bases). This CDR3 is 14 amino acids long. CDR1 DFQATT and CDR2 SNEGSKA come from the germline V gene (reference sequence). V lost 0 bases, J lost 8 bases, and 11 bases lay in between. CDR3 sequence reads: CSAREGARDSPLHF. The DNA for the CDR3 is TGCAGTGCTAGAGAAGGGGCAAGGGATTCACCCCTCCACTTT.

This clonotype was recorded many times. The chain recombines TRBV18 with TRBJ2-3; 10 bases are shared with TRBD2. V shed 5 bases, J shed 0 bases, and the junction held 5 bases outside the gene matches. This CDR3 has 16 residues. Germline V gene sequence: CDR1 KGHSH, CDR2 LQKENI. The CDR3 DNA follows: TGTGCCAGCTCATCGCTGACTAGCGGGAGCACAGATACGCAGTATTTT. Its protein product is CASSSLTSGSTDTQYF.

This clonotype was picked up a small number of times. J is TRBJ2-5 and V is TRBV6-5, with D hard to call. Germline V CDR1 and CDR2: MNHEY, SVGAGI. V was shortened by 2 bases and J by 5 bases, with 3 bases between the two germline ends. This CDR3 comprises 11 residues. Here the CDR3 DNA reads TGTGCCAGCAGTTACCGGGAGACCCAGTACTTC. Translating gives CASSYRETQYF.

This clonotype was recorded many times. The J gene is TRBJ2-7, the V gene TRBV24-1; D gene uncertain. The germline gives CDR1 KGHDR, CDR2 SFDVKD. V was clipped by 5 bases and J by 0 bases, with 4 bases between them. The CDR3 totals 12 residues. The CDR3 bases are TGTGCCACCAGTGGAGGCTCCTACGAGCAGTACTTC. This sequence encodes CATSGGSYEQYF.

This clonotype was observed a few times. The rearrangement uses TRBV27 and TRBJ1-4, with D possibly matching TRBD1 (5 bases). Per the germline V gene, CDR1 is MNHEY and CDR2 is SMNVEV (reference sequence). The CDR3 runs 13 residues. V shed 5 bases and J shed 5 bases, with 9 bases lying between them. The CDR3 bases are TGTGCCAGCAGTACCCGACAGAATGAAAAACTGTTTTTT. Its protein product is CASSTRQNEKLFF.

This clonotype was counted many times. V is TRBV5-1 and J is TRBJ1-6; TRBD1 matches at 10 bases. The CDR3 runs to 18 residues. V lost 3 bases, J lost 7 bases, and 13 bases stayed unmatched. From germline, CDR1 is SGHRS and CDR2 YFSETQ. CDR3 DNA sequence: TGCGCCAGCAGCTCTTCCGCCCTGGGACAGGGGTACAATTCACCCCTCCACTTT. Protein: CASSSSALGQGYNSPLHF.

This clonotype was observed at least ten times. The rearrangement uses TRBV11-2 and TRBJ2-1; 8 bases are a match to TRBD2. Trimming at V came to 1 base and at J to 5 bases, leaving 1 base not matched to a gene. This CDR3 spans 14 amino acids. From germline, CDR1 is SGHAT and CDR2 FQNNGV. The CDR3 nucleotides are TGTGCCAGCAGCTTAGTAGCGGGACACAATGAGCAGTTCTTC. Its translation is CASSLVAGHNEQFF.

In its sample, this clonotype was seen many times. CDR3 residues: CASSPGPTDTQYF. In nucleotides, the CDR3 is TGCGCCAGCAGCCCAGGACCCACAGATACGCAGTATTTT. The J gene is TRBJ2-3, the V gene TRBV5-1; D is ambiguous. V dropped 4 bases and J dropped 2 bases, with 8 bases sitting between them. This CDR3 region has 13 residues. The V gene's germline CDR1 is SGHRS and CDR2 YFSETQ.

By sample fraction, this clonotype is medium-sized (0.01 to 0.1%). The chain has TRBV27 and TRBJ2-6, with D hard to call. Trimming cost V 3 bases and J 3 bases, with 9 bases left between them. Germline V gene lookup returns CDR1 MNHEY and CDR2 SMNVEV (reference sequence). The CDR3 loop spans 15 amino acids. The CDR3 protein is CASSLVDGGANVLTF. Here the CDR3 DNA reads TGTGCCAGCAGTTTGGTGGACGGTGGGGCCAACGTCCTGACTTTC.

This clonotype was seen at least ten times. The chain uses TRBV29-1 and TRBJ2-1; 10 bases are a match to TRBD2. The J segment lost 1 base and the V segment lost 3 bases, leaving 3 bases of the junction unmatched. Looked up from germline, CDR1 is SQVTM and CDR2 is ANQGSEA. The CDR3 is made up of 15 amino acids. Here the CDR3 DNA reads TGCAGCGTTGATACGACTAGCGGGTCCTACAATGAGCAGTTCTTC. Protein sequence: CSVDTTSGSYNEQFF.

Sample share makes this clonotype medium-sized (0.01 to 0.1%). This chain joins TRBV18 and TRBJ2-2; D not certain. The V end was cut by 0 bases, the J end by 1 base, with 3 bases between. This CDR3 has 14 amino acids. The germline V gene encodes CDR1 KGHSH and CDR2 LQKENI. The chain's CDR3 is CASSPPMNTGELFF. DNA of the CDR3: TGTGCCAGCTCACCACCGATGAACACCGGGGAGCTGTTTTTT.

By its share, this clonotype is medium-sized. The V gene is TRBV27, the J gene TRBJ2-3; D gene uncertain. This CDR3 has 14 residues. Trimming stripped 10 bases from V and 0 bases from J, with 14 bases between. The germline V gene has CDR1 MNHEY and CDR2 SMNVEV (reference sequence). CDR3 DNA sequence: TGTGCCACCCGCCCGAGGCCTAGCACAGATACGCAGTATTTT. Encoded protein: CATRPRPSTDTQYF.

In this sample, this clonotype turned up many times. The V call is TRBV3-1, the J call TRBJ2-1; 9 positions agree with TRBD1. The CDR3 is 17 residues long. The trim removed 0 bases at V and 2 bases at J, leaving 5 bases unmatched. CDR1 is LGHDT and CDR2 is YNNKEL in the germline V gene (reference sequence). The CDR3 reads CASSQDKGQGTYNEQFF. The CDR3, as DNA: TGTGCCAGCAGCCAAGATAAGGGACAGGGCACCTACAATGAGCAGTTCTTC.

This clonotype was picked up many times. V usage is TRBV9 and J usage is TRBJ2-5; 8 bases match TRBD2. V lost 0 bases to trimming and J lost 4 bases; unmatched junction nucleotides: 2. CDR1 is SGDLS and CDR2 is YYNGEE in the germline V gene. The CDR3 runs 14 residues. Here the CDR3 reads CASSVAGGPETQYF. CDR3 bases: TGTGCCAGCAGCGTAGCGGGGGGGCCAGAGACCCAGTACTTC.

The chain couples TRBV4-3 to TRBJ2-5; 8 positions match TRBD2. Germline trimming cut 0 bases from V and 4 bases from J; bases unmatched to any gene: 13. This CDR3 spans 18 amino acids. Per the germline V gene, CDR1 is LGHNA and CDR2 is YSLEER. This CDR3 is CASSQDRRLDAGGETQYF. The CDR3 bases are TGCGCCAGCAGCCAAGATAGGAGACTAGATGCGGGAGGAGAGACCCAGTACTTC.

This clonotype has at least ten counts. This rearrangement joins TRBV20-1 to TRBJ2-3; TRBD2 matches 9 bases. The trim removed 0 bases at V and 6 bases at J, leaving 13 bases unmatched. Germline V CDR1 and CDR2: DFQATT, SNEGSKA (reference sequence). CDR3 length: 17 amino acids. The CDR3 spells CSARDLRLAGKGDTQYF. In DNA, the CDR3 is TGCAGTGCTAGAGATCTACGGCTAGCGGGAAAGGGCGATACGCAGTATTTT.

This clonotype was seen many times. This chain uses TRBV3-1 with TRBJ1-1, with D unclear. Germline V gives CDR1 LGHDT, CDR2 YNNKEL (reference sequence). The V and J ends lost 1 base and 5 bases respectively, with 8 bases between them. The CDR3 is 13 residues long. As DNA, the CDR3 is TGTGCCAGCAGCCAAGGTCTACAGACTGAAGCTTTCTTT. This gives the protein CASSQGLQTEAFF. The full variable domain, with the rest looked up from reference TRBV3-1 and TRBJ1-1, is DTAVSQTPKYLVTQMGNDKSIKCEQNLGHDTMYWYKQDSKKFLKIMFSYNNKELIINETVPNRFSPKSPDKAHLNLHINSLELGDSAVYFCASSQGLQTEAFFGQGTRLTVV.

This clonotype was recorded at least ten times. The chain carries TRBV7-2 and TRBJ2-7, with 8 bases fitting TRBD2. CDR3 length: 15 residues. CDR1 is SGHTA and CDR2 is FQGNSA in the germline V gene. Trimming cost V 6 bases and J 4 bases; bases outside gene matches: 11. For the CDR3, the DNA is TGTGCCAGCAGTCCCTCGACTAGCGATACTTACGAGCAGTACTTC. Its protein is CASSPSTSDTYEQYF.

At least ten counts were recorded for this clonotype. The chain links TRBV27 to TRBJ1-5; D is undetermined. Looked up from germline, CDR1 is MNHEY and CDR2 is SMNVEV (reference sequence). The CDR3 runs 15 residues. V was shortened by 6 bases and J by 3 bases, with 15 bases between the two germline ends. CDR3 amino acids: CASRLEGRYNQPQHF. DNA of the CDR3: TGTGCCAGCAGGCTAGAAGGTAGATACAATCAGCCCCAGCATTTT.

Many counts were recorded for this clonotype. One end of the junction varies from germline; a read error may be responsible. V and J are TRBV7-2 and TRBJ2-1, with TRBD2 matching 13 bases. Germline V gene sequence: CDR1 SGHTA, CDR2 FQGNSA. CDR3 size: 12 residues. The CDR3 sequence: CASSLGLAGGPF. As DNA, the CDR3 is TGTGCCAGCAGCTTAGGACTAGCGGGGGGCCCATTC.

The genes are TRBV7-8 and TRBJ1-2, with D unresolved. The germline V gene has CDR1 SGHVS and CDR2 FQNEAQ. V lost 2 bases and J 3 bases, leaving 7 bases between the germline ends. The CDR3 totals 13 residues. Here the CDR3 DNA reads TGTGCCAGCAGCTTATTTGGGGACTATGGCTACACCTTC. This sequence encodes CASSLFGDYGYTF.

This clonotype showed up many times. V usage is TRBV10-3 and J usage is TRBJ2-3; D uncertain. Per germline, CDR1 ENHRY and CDR2 SYGVKD. The CDR3 has 11 amino acids. Trimming took off 3 bases at V and 9 bases at J, with 7 bases between the two ends. CDR3 amino acids: CAISDAQTQYF. Written as DNA, the CDR3 is TGTGCCATCAGTGATGCCCAAACGCAGTATTTT.

This clonotype has at least ten counts. The CDR3 sequence is CASSPRGQVNTEAFF. In nucleotides, the CDR3 is TGTGCCAGCAGCCCCCGGGGACAGGTTAACACTGAAGCTTTCTTT. The chain links TRBV9 to TRBJ1-1, with 8 positions matching TRBD1. In germline, CDR1 is SGDLS, CDR2 YYNGEE. J was trimmed by 2 bases and V by 4 bases; bases with no gene match: 7. This CDR3 region has 15 residues.

The rearrangement joins TRBV3-1 to TRBJ2-3; weak D call: TRBD2 (6 bases). This CDR3 has 15 residues. Germline CDR1 is LGHDT and CDR2 is YNNKEL (reference sequence). The V end was cut by 0 bases, the J end by 8 bases, with 15 bases between. In DNA, the CDR3 is TGTGCCAGCAGCCAAGACGGAACGACTAGTGCTACGCAGTATTTT. It yields the protein CASSQDGTTSATQYF.

This clonotype was seen many times. V gene TRBV28 combines with J gene TRBJ2-7; 8 nucleotides agree with TRBD1. Losses at the gene ends were 6 bases for V and 2 bases for J; bases not matched to a gene: 0. Germline-derived CDR1 and CDR2 are MDHEN and SYDVKM. This CDR3 comprises 12 residues. CDR3 sequence: CASRQGAYEQYF. In DNA, the CDR3 is TGTGCCAGCAGACAGGGGGCCTACGAGCAGTACTTC.

This clonotype has ten or more counts. The CDR3 DNA reads TGCGCCAGCAGCTTTCAAGCGGGAGTTGAGCAGTTCTTC. Its protein is CASSFQAGVEQFF. The rearrangement joins TRBV5-1 to TRBJ2-1; TRBD2 aligns across 8 bases. The V segment lost 2 bases and the J segment 9 bases; nucleotides outside the gene matches: 4. CDR3 length: 13 amino acids. Germline V CDR1 and CDR2: SGHRS, YFSETQ.

This clonotype has ten or more counts. The chain employs TRBV6-1 and TRBJ1-5; 8 bases match TRBD1. This CDR3 comprises 14 residues. CDR1 is MNHNS, CDR2 SASEGT, per germline. V lost 8 bases, J lost 7 bases, and 10 bases stayed unmatched. The CDR3 here is CASFGQGRGQPQHF. CDR3 coding DNA: TGTGCCAGCTTCGGACAGGGAAGAGGGCAGCCCCAGCATTTT.

This clonotype was detected ten times or more. The rearrangement uses TRBV20-1 and TRBJ2-7; D not resolved. The germline CDR1 and CDR2 sequences are DFQATT and SNEGSKA (reference sequence). V gave up 0 bases and J gave up 1 base, with 10 bases separating them. The CDR3 is 14 residues long. Here the CDR3 reads CSARDSGRSYEQYF. The CDR3 DNA follows: TGCAGTGCTAGAGATTCAGGCCGGTCCTACGAGCAGTACTTC.

The table lists this clonotype with many counts. The chain employs TRBV7-9 and TRBJ1-2; D remains ambiguous. CDR3 length: 11 residues. The ends were cut back, 2 bases at V and 6 bases at J, with 4 bases in the middle. Germline CDR1 SEHNR, CDR2 FQNEAQ (reference sequence). In DNA form, the CDR3 reads TGTGCCAGCAGCTTATACGATGGCTACACCTTC. Its translation: CASSLYDGYTF.

This clonotype was seen ten or more times. The rearrangement links TRBV7-2 to TRBJ2-7; unclear D gene. With 2 bases removed from V and 7 bases from J, the gap between germline ends came to 12 bases. The CDR3 sequence is 13 residues long. Germline V gene sequence: CDR1 SGHTA, CDR2 FQGNSA. The CDR3 loop reads CASSLLEDGEQYF. CDR3 sequence (DNA): TGTGCCAGCAGCTTACTTGAGGATGGGGAGCAGTACTTC.

This clonotype was found a few times. The chain carries TRBV18 and TRBJ1-1, with D perhaps TRBD1 (5 bases). Trimming cost V 0 bases and J 1 base, with 15 bases left between them. CDR1 is KGHSH and CDR2 is LQKENI in the germline V gene. The CDR3 runs 17 residues. The DNA for the CDR3 is TGTGCCAGCTCACCACCTATCTTGCAGGGAGCGAACACTGAAGCTTTCTTT. Translating it yields CASSPPILQGANTEAFF.